This TCR beta chain was recorded in a study of graft-versus-host responses after intestinal transplantation. A note on this clone: The target antigen is unknown.

General study findings and limits: Detected in recipient marrow were GvH clones, some of which were first observed in ileum or blood. Across patients carrying graft-donor T cell macrochimerism, allografts held high graft-versus-host to host-versus-graft clonal ratios. Early post-transplant HvG declines tracked with peak circulating GvH clone levels.

The CDR3 covers 17 residues. Germline V gene sequence: CDR1 SGHDN, CDR2 FVKESK. J lost 5 bases, V lost 2 bases, and 13 bases had no gene match. Some clones are missing from TCRdb's copy, which holds only in-frame ones; the method was immunoSEQ multiplex PCR. The repertoire holds fewer than 110,000 clones, with roughly 93% as singletons. This specimen was unstimulated CD8+ T cells sorted from spleen or lymph node cells, taken before intestinal transplant. This TCR derives from a human donor who received an intestinal transplant. V gene TRBV14 combines with J gene TRBJ2-5; 8 positions agree with TRBD1. Here the CDR3 reads CASSQPDTGGIWETQYF. The CDR3 bases are TGTGCCAGCAGCCAACCCGATACAGGGGGGATCTGGGAGACCCAGTACTTC.